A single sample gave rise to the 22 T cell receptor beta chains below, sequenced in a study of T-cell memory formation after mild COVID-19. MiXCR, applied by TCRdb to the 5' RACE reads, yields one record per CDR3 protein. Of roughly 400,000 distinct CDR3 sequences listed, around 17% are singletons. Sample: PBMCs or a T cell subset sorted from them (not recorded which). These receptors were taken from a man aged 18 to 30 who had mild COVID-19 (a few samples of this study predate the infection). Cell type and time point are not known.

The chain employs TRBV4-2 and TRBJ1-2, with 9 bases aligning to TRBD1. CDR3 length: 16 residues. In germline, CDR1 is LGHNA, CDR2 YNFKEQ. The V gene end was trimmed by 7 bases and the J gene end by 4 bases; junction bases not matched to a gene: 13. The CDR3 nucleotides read TGTGCCAGCACCACTGGGCGGGACAGGGCCCTCTATGGCTACACCTTC. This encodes CASTTGRDRALYGYTF.

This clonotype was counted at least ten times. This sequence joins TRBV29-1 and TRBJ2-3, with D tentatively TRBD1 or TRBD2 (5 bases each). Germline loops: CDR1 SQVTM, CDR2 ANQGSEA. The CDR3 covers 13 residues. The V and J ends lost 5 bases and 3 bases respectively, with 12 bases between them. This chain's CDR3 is CSVTGTDTDTQYF. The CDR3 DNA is TGCAGCGTTACCGGGACGGATACAGATACGCAGTATTTT.

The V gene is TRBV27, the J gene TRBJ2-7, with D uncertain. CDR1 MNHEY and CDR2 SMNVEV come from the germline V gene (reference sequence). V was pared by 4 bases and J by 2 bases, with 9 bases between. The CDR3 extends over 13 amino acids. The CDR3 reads CASSSERPYEQYF. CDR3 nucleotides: TGTGCCAGCAGTTCAGAACGGCCCTACGAGCAGTACTTC.

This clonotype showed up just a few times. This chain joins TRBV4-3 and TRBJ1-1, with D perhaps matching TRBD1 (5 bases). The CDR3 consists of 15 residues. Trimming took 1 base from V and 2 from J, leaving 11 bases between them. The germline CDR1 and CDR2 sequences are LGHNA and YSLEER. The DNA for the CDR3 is TGCGCCAGCAGCCAAGGGTCCTGGGACAACACTGAAGCTTTCTTT. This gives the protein CASSQGSWDNTEAFF.

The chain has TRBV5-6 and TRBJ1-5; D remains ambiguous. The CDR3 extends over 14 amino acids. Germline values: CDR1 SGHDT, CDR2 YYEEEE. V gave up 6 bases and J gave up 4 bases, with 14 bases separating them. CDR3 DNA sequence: TGTGCCAGCATCCTCGCAACGGGGAATCAGCCCCAGCATTTT. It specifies CASILATGNQPQHF.

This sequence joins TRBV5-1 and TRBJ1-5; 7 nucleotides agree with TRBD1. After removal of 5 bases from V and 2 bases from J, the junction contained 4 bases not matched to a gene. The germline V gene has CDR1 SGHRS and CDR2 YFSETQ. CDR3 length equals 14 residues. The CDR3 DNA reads TGCGCCAGCAGACAGGGGTTGGGCAATCAGCCCCAGCATTTT. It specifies CASRQGLGNQPQHF.

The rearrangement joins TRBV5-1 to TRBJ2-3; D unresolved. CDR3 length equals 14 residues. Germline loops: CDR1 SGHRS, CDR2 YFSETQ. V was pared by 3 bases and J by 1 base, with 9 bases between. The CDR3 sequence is CASSWLQGTDTQYF. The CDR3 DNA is TGCGCCAGCAGCTGGCTTCAAGGCACAGATACGCAGTATTTT. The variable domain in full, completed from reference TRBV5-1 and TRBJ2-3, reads KAGVTQTPRYLIKTRGQQVTLSCSPISGHRSVSWYQQTPGQGLQFLFEYFSETQRNKGNFPGRFSGRQFSNSRSEMNVSTLELGDSALYLCASSWLQGTDTQYFGPGTRLTVL.

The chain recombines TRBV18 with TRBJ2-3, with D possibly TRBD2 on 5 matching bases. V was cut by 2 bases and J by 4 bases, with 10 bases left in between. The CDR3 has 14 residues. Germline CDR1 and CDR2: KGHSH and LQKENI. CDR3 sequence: CASSPGVGADTQYF. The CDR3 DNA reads TGTGCCAGCTCACCAGGGGTGGGAGCAGATACGCAGTATTTT.

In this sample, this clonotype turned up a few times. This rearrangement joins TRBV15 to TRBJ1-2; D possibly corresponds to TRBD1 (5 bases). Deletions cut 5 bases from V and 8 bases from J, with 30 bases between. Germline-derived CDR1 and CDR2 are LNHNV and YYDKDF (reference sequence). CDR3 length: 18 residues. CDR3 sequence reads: CATSARRGDLHPKEGYTF. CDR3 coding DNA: TGTGCCACCAGCGCAAGGAGGGGAGACCTTCACCCAAAGGAGGGCTACACCTTC.

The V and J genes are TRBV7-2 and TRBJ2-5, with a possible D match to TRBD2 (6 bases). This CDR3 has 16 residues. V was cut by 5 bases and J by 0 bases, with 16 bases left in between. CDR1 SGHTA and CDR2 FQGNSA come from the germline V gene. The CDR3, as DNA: TGTGCCAGCAGCCCCTCGGGGGTGGAGTACCAAGAGACCCAGTACTTC. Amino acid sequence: CASSPSGVEYQETQYF. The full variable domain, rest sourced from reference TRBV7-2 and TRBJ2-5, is GAGVSQSPSNKVTEKGKDVELRCDPISGHTALYWYRQSLGQGLEFLIYFQGNSAPDKSGLPSDRFSAERTGGSVSTLTIQRTQQEDSAVYLCASSPSGVEYQETQYFGPGTRLLVL.

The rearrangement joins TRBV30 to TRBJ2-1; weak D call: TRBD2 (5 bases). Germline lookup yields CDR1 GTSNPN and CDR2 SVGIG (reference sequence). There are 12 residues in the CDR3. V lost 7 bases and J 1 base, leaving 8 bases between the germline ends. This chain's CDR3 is CASPGSYNEQFF. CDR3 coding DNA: TGTGCCTCCCCGGGATCCTACAATGAGCAGTTCTTC.

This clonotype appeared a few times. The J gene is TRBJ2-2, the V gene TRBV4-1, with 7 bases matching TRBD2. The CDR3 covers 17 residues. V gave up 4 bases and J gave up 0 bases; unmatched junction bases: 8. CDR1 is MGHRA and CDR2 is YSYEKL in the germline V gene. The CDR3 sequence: CASSPRAGGTNTGELFF. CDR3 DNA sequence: TGCGCCAGCAGCCCCAGGGCCGGGGGGACGAACACCGGGGAGCTGTTTTTT.

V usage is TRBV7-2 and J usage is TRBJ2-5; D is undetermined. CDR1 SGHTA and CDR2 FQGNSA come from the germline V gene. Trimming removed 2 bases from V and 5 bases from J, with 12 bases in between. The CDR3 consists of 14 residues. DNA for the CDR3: TGTGCCAGCAGCTTATGGGGTGCAAGGGAGACCCAGTACTTC. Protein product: CASSLWGARETQYF.

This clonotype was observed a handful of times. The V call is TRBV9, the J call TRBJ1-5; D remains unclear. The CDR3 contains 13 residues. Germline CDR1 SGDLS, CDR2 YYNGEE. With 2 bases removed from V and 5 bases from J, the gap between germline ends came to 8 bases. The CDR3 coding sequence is TGTGCCAGCAGCGTGAGCGGCTATCAGCCCCAGCATTTT. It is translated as CASSVSGYQPQHF.

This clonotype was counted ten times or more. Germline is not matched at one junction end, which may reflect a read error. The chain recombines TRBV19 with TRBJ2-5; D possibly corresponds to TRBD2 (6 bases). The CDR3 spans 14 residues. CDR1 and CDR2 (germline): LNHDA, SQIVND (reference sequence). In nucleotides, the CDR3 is TGTGCCACCGATGGGGCCGGGGGTCAAGGGACCCAGTACTTC. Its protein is CATDGAGGQGTQYF.

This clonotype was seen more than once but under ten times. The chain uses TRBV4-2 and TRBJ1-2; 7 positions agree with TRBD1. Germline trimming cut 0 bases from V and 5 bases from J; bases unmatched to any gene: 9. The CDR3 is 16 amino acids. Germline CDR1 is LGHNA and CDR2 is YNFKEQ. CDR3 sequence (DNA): TGTGCCAGCAGCCAAGAGACCGGGACAGTTCTTTATGGCTACACCTTC. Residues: CASSQETGTVLYGYTF.

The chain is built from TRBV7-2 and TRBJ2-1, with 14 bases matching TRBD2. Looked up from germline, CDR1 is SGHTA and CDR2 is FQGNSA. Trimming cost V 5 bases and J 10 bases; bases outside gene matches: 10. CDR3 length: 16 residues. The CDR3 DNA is TGTGCCAGCAGCCCCTGGACTAGCGGGGGGTGGAGCGAGCAGTTCTTC. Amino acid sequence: CASSPWTSGGWSEQFF.

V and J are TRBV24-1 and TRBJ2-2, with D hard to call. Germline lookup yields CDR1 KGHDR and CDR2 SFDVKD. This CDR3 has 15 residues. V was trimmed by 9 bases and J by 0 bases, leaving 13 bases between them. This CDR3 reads CATSPPSANTGELFF. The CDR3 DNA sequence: TGTGCCACCTCCCCTCCAAGCGCGAACACCGGGGAGCTGTTTTTT.

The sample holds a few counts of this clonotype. CDR3 region: CASSPTRDSQETQYF. The CDR3 DNA is TGTGCCAGCAGCCCCACTCGGGACAGCCAAGAGACCCAGTACTTC. The rearrangement uses TRBV7-7 and TRBJ2-5, with TRBD1 identical over 7 bases. Per germline, CDR1 SSHAT and CDR2 FNYEAQ (reference sequence). The CDR3 loop spans 15 amino acids. The junction had 7 bases not matched to a gene; V was cut back by 5 bases and J by 1 base.

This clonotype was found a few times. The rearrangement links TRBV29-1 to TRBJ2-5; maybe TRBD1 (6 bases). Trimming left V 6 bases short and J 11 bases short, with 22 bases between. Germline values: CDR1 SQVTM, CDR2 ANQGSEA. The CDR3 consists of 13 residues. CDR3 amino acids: CSVGRRQARTQYF. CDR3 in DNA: TGCAGCGTCGGTAGGAGACAGGCAAGGACTCAGTACTTC. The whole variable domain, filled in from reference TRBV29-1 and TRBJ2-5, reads SAVISQKPSRDICQRGTSLTIQCQVDSQVTMMFWYRQQPGQSLTLIATANQGSEATYESGFVIDKFPISRPNLTFSTLTVSNMSPEDSSIYLCSVGRRQARTQYFGPGTRLLVL.

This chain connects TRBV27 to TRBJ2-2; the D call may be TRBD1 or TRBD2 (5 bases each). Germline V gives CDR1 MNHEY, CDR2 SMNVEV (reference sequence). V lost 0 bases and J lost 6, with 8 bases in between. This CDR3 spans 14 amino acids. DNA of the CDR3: TGTGCCAGCAGTTTATCCCCGGGACCCGGGGAGCTGTTTTTT. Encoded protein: CASSLSPGPGELFF.

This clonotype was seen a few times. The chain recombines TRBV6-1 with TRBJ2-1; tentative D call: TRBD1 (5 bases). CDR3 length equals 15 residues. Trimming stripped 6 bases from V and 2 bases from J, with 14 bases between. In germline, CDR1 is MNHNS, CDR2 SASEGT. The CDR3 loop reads CASSLDGAAYNEQFF. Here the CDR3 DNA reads TGTGCCAGCAGCCTCGATGGGGCCGCCTACAATGAGCAGTTCTTC.